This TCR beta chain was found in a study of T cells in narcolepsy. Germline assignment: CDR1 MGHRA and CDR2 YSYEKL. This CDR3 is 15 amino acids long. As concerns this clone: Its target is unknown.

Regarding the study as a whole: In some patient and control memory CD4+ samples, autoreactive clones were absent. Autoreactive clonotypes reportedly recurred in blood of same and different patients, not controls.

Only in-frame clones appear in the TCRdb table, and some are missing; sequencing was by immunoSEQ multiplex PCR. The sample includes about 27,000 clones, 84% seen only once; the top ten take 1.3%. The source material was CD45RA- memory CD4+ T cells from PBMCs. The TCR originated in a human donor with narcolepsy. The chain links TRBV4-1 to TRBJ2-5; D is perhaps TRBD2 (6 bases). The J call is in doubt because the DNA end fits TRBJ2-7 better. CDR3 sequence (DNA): TGCGCCAGCAGCCAACCTGGCGGGGCTCCTTACGAGCAGTACTTC. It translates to CASSQPGGAPYEQYF.